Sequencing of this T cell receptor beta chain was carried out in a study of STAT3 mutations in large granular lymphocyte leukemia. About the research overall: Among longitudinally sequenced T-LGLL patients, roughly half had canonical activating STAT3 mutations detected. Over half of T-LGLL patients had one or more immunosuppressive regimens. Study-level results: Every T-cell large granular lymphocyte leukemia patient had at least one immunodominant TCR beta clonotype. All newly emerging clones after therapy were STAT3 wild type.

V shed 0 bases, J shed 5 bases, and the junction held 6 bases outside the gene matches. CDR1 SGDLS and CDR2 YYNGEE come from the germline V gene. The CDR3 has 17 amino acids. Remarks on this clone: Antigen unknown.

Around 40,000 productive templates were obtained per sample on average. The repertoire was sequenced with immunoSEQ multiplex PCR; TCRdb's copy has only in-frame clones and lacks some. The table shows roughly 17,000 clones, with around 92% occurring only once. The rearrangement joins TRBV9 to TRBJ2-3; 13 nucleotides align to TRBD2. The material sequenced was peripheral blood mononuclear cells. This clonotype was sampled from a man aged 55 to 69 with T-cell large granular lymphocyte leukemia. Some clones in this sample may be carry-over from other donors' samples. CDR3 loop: CASSVAGLAGAGDTQYF. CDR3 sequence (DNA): TGTGCCAGCAGCGTAGCCGGACTAGCGGGAGCCGGAGATACGCAGTATTTT.